The 8 T cell receptor beta chains reported below all come from one sample, sequenced in a study of identical twins. TCRdb re-analysed the 5' RACE reads in MiXCR, keeping a single row per CDR3 protein. The sample has hundreds of thousands of distinct CDR3 sequences, roughly 8% seen once. These data also formed part of another study, on yellow fever vaccine responses in identical twins.

The sequenced sample consisted of PBMCs. These TCRs come from a woman in her late teens or twenties in good health.

The genes are TRBV3-1 and TRBJ2-7; tentative D call: TRBD2 (6 bases). V was cut by 2 bases and J by 0 bases, with 11 bases left in between. This CDR3 comprises 15 residues. The germline V gene has CDR1 LGHDT and CDR2 YNNKEL (reference sequence). For the CDR3, the DNA is TGTGCCAGCAGCCAAATGGGGGGTCTCTCCTACGAGCAGTACTTC. Protein: CASSQMGGLSYEQYF.

The rearrangement uses TRBV20-1 and TRBJ2-5, with unresolved D. CDR3 size: 11 residues. From germline, CDR1 is DFQATT and CDR2 SNEGSKA (reference sequence). Trimming removed 1 base from V and 6 bases from J, with 6 bases in between. The CDR3 loop reads CSARGEKTQYF. The CDR3, as DNA: TGCAGTGCTAGAGGGGAAAAGACCCAGTACTTC.

This clonotype has at least ten counts. The chain links TRBV20-1 to TRBJ2-5, with 8 bases that match TRBD2. CDR1 DFQATT and CDR2 SNEGSKA come from the germline V gene (reference sequence). The CDR3 is 13 amino acids. V was pared by 3 bases and J by 5 bases, with 5 bases of the junction left unmatched. The CDR3 coding sequence is TGCAGTGCTAGCGGGAGGGGCCGTGAGACCCAGTACTTC. Protein sequence: CSASGRGRETQYF.

V is TRBV18 and J is TRBJ2-7, with 9 bases aligning to TRBD2. V was clipped by 3 bases and J by 4 bases; unmatched bases: 7. CDR3 length: 15 amino acids. Germline V CDR1 and CDR2: KGHSH, LQKENI. The CDR3 sequence is CASSPVAGESYEQYF. The CDR3 coding sequence is TGTGCCAGCTCACCGGTAGCGGGAGAATCGTACGAGCAGTACTTC.

This clonotype was seen ten or more times. This chain uses TRBV4-1 with TRBJ2-3, with D perhaps matching TRBD1 (5 bases). The CDR3 covers 17 residues. Trimming cost V 0 bases and J 4 bases, with 17 bases left between them. The germline CDR1 and CDR2 sequences are MGHRA and YSYEKL. The CDR3 loop reads CASSQDFDSWSADTQYF. CDR3 coding DNA: TGCGCCAGCAGCCAAGATTTTGACAGTTGGTCCGCAGATACGCAGTATTTT.

Only a few counts were recorded for this clonotype. J is TRBJ2-3 and V is TRBV7-9; D is ambiguous. The CDR3 has 13 residues. V was cut by 4 bases and J by 6 bases, with 11 bases left in between. Germline V gene lookup returns CDR1 SEHNR and CDR2 FQNEAQ (reference sequence). The chain's CDR3 is CASSYRSDDTQYF. The CDR3 nucleotides are TGTGCCAGCAGCTACCGGTCTGATGATACGCAGTATTTT. The whole variable domain, filled in from reference TRBV7-9 and TRBJ2-3, reads DTGVSQNPRHKITKRGQNVTFRCDPISEHNRLYWYRQTLGQGPEFLTYFQNEAQLEKSRLLSDRFSAERPKGSFSTLEIQRTEQGDSAMYLCASSYRSDDTQYFGPGTRLTVL.

The chain links TRBV25-1 to TRBJ2-4; 8 bases map to TRBD1. The CDR3 sequence is 15 residues long. V lost 3 bases to trimming and J lost 8 bases; unmatched junction nucleotides: 9. Germline V gives CDR1 MGHDK, CDR2 SYGVNS. This CDR3 is CASSDGGQGPDIQYF. The CDR3 bases are TGTGCCAGCAGTGATGGAGGACAGGGACCGGACATTCAGTACTTC. Drawing the rest from reference TRBV25-1 and TRBJ2-4, the complete variable domain is EADIYQTPRYLVIGTGKKITLECSQTMGHDKMYWYQQDPGMELHLIHYSYGVNSTEKGDLSSESTVSRIRTEHFPLTLESARPSHTSQYLCASSDGGQGPDIQYFGAGTRLSVL.

There are a few counts of this clonotype. The chain recombines TRBV12-3 or TRBV12-4 with TRBJ1-2; no firm D call. The CDR3 loop spans 13 amino acids. V shed 3 bases and J shed 6 bases, with 11 bases lying between them. The DNA of the CDR3 is TGTGCCAGCAGTTTGTGGGGTTCCGATGGCTACACCTTC. Protein product: CASSLWGSDGYTF.